This T cell receptor beta chain was profiled in a study of a mutant IDH1 vaccine in newly diagnosed glioma. Study summary: Vaccination of patients was performed eight times, in weeks 1, 3, 5, 7, 11, 15, 19 and 23. Earlier care involved radiotherapy, temozolomide, or both, and the majority received both.

The CDR3 length is 14 residues. Germline V gene lookup returns CDR1 SGDLS and CDR2 YYNGEE. The V gene end was trimmed by 4 bases and the J gene end by 11 bases; junction bases not matched to a gene: 13. About this clone: Its antigen is as yet unknown.

Findings of the study overall: Immune responses induced by vaccination arose in 93.3% of the patients.

Libraries were prepared by immunoSEQ multiplex PCR; TCRdb keeps only in-frame clonotypes and omits some of them. Of about 40,000 clones in the sample, approximately 72% are singletons; the top ten hold 5.3%. Time point indicated: week 23, last vaccination. Every single dose of the vaccine, 300 ug of mutant IDH1 20-mer peptide, came with topical imiquimod. New astrocytomas of WHO grade 3 or 4 that were IDH1-mutant and ATRX-lost were found in the donors. The receptor was derived from a man in his fifties with glioma. The chain is built from TRBV9 and TRBJ2-7, with 9 nucleotides matching TRBD2. Sample: PBMCs, taken from a glioma patient whose treatment included an IDH1 peptide vaccine. The DNA of the CDR3 is TGTGCCAGCAGCTCCACCGGGACTAGCCTCCGTAAGTACTTC. Its protein product is CASSSTGTSLRKYF.